A selection of T cell receptor beta chains follows, all from one sample in a study of shared clonotypes between healthy human individuals. Some clones are missing from TCRdb's copy, which holds only in-frame ones; the method was immunoSEQ multiplex PCR. The table includes some 630,000 clones, roughly 95% detected once. Sequences were obtained from naive CD8+ T cells sorted from blood. These receptors all stem from a woman aged 30 to 39 in good health. Each CDR3 is given with its conserved first and last residue. The D gene is left open where the match is weak. Size tells how often a clone was seen (once, few, many) or the class of an expanded clone, and some rows leave it out.

>TRBJ1-2|NA|NA|TRBV30
TGTGCCTGGAATGCAGGCGGTGGCTACACCTTC
CAWNAGGGYTF
>TRBJ2-7|once|NA|TRBV15
TGTGCCACCAGCGAGGACGGGCCGGGCTCCCGGGGCTTC
CATSEDGPGSRGF
>TRBJ1-5|once|NA|TRBV7-8
TGTGCCAGCAGCTTAGCGTTACAGCCCCAGCATTTT
CASSLALQPQHF
>TRBJ2-1|NA|NA|TRBV19
TGTGCCAGTAGGACGATGGGGGTCAATGAGCAGTTCTTC
CASRTMGVNEQFF
>TRBJ1-2|NA|NA|TRBV11-2
TGTGCCAGCAACTCAGGGACTAACTATGGCTACACCTTC
CASNSGTNYGYTF
>TRBJ2-3|NA|NA|TRBV28
TGTGCCAGCACCGGGCCAGATACGCAGTATTTT
CASTGPDTQYF
>TRBJ2-7|NA|NA|TRBV27
TGTGCCAGCAGTTTATACGCAGGGTCCAACGAGCAGTACTTC
CASSLYAGSNEQYF
>TRBJ1-5|NA|NA|TRBV28
TGTGCCAGCAGTTTTGTGGGGGTCACGCGTCAGCCCCAGCATTTT
CASSFVGVTRQPQHF
>TRBJ2-5|NA|TRBD1|TRBV29-1
TGCAGCGTTGAAGGGTATGGACAGGGGAAGACCCAGTACTTC
CSVEGYGQGKTQYF
>TRBJ2-1|NA|NA|TRBV28
TGTGCCAGCAGTTTAAGACTAGGCCCGAATGAGCAGTTCTTC
CASSLRLGPNEQFF
>TRBJ2-7|NA|NA|TRBV11-2
TGTGCCAGCAGCTTAGGTAGGGGCTCCTACGAGCAGTACTTC
CASSLGRGSYEQYF
>TRBJ2-3|NA|TRBD2|TRBV5-4
TGTGCCAGCAGCTTGGGGCTAGCGGGAGCAAGGGGAAATACGCAGTATTTT
CASSLGLAGARGNTQYF